This TCR beta chain was identified during a study of T cell responses to AZD1222 COVID-19 vaccine. Study overall: Pooled in the analysis were second doses at about 4 or about 12 weeks.

In the case of this clone: Its antigen is currently unknown.

Germline CDR1 is MNHEY and CDR2 is SVGAGI. This CDR3 is built from 12 residues. J gave up 15 bases and V 4 bases, and 9 bases lay outside the gene matches. The assay was immunoSEQ multiplex PCR, and TCRdb's table has in-frame clones only and misses some. This sample yields about 100,000 clones, of which around nine tenths are seen a single time; over 3% belongs to the top ten. Overall study findings and caveats: Per reports, nearly half of all spike-specific TCRs target regions that are unmutated in variants. After the peak T cell response, and only then, were repertoires sampled.

The material sequenced was peripheral blood, taken on day 0 of AZD1222 vaccination. The V gene is TRBV6-5, the J gene TRBJ2-1, with TRBD1 matching over 7 bases. The sequence came from an adult in good health. The DNA for the CDR3 is TGTGCCAGCAGTTCTCAGGGACAGCGACCGTTCTTC. This sequence encodes CASSSQGQRPFF.